Listed here are 32 T cell receptor beta chains from one sample, sequenced in a study of technical replicates of blood from four donors. The repertoire was sequenced with immunoSEQ multiplex PCR; TCRdb's copy has only in-frame clones and lacks some. The sample holds about 98,000 clones, around 95% seen once. Material for sequencing was T cells isolated from PBMCs. The receptor set was obtained from a human donor in good health.

This rearrangement joins TRBV27 to TRBJ2-5, with D possibly TRBD1 on 6 matching bases. The CDR3 length is 12 residues. Per the germline V gene, CDR1 is MNHEY and CDR2 is SMNVEV (reference sequence). Trimming took off 6 bases at V and 4 bases at J, with 9 bases between the two ends. The CDR3 sequence: CASRRGLETQYF. For the CDR3, the DNA is TGTGCCAGCAGGAGGGGGTTAGAGACCCAGTACTTC.

V and J are TRBV5-1 and TRBJ2-7; 7 bases align to TRBD1. CDR1 and CDR2 from the germline V gene are SGHRS and YFSETQ. The ends lost 5 bases at V and 7 bases at J; junction bases unmatched: 6. This CDR3 comprises 12 residues. CDR3 in amino acids: CASRQGVGEQYF. The CDR3 DNA reads as TGCGCCAGCAGGCAGGGGGTGGGGGAGCAGTACTTC.

The chain uses TRBV7-9 and TRBJ2-3; 10 bases map to TRBD2. The CDR3 has 18 amino acids. Germline V gene data show CDR1 as SEHNR and CDR2 as FQNEAQ (reference sequence). V shed 4 bases and J 7 bases; nucleotides not matched to a gene: 17. The CDR3 sequence is CASSSSGRASIQSNTQYF. The CDR3 nucleotides read TGTGCCAGCAGCTCCAGCGGGAGGGCCTCGATCCAGTCAAATACGCAGTATTTT. Based on the CDR3 plus reference TRBV7-9 and TRBJ2-3, the full variable domain is DTGVSQNPRHKITKRGQNVTFRCDPISEHNRLYWYRQTLGQGPEFLTYFQNEAQLEKSRLLSDRFSAERPKGSFSTLEIQRTEQGDSAMYLCASSSSGRASIQSNTQYFGPGTRLTVL.

V and J are TRBV27 and TRBJ2-1, with a weak D call TRBD1 (6 bases). V gave up 3 bases and J gave up 4 bases, with 13 bases separating them. In germline, CDR1 is MNHEY, CDR2 SMNVEV (reference sequence). This CDR3 comprises 15 residues. This CDR3 is CASSFSQGLYNEQFF. The CDR3 DNA reads TGTGCCAGCAGTTTTTCGCAGGGGTTGTACAATGAGCAGTTCTTC.

This clone was counted between two and nine times. Within the sample, other DNA sequences also encode this same CDR3. This rearrangement joins TRBV5-4 to TRBJ2-7, with D possibly being TRBD1 (6 bases). This CDR3 is built from 12 residues. V was cut by 4 bases and J by 6 bases, with 11 bases left in between. CDR1 and CDR2 (germline): SGHNT, YYREEE (reference sequence). CDR3 bases: TGTGCCAGCAGCCCGACAGGCGGCGAGCAGTACTTC. This sequence encodes CASSPTGGEQYF.

The chain couples TRBV28 to TRBJ1-1, with 8 positions matching TRBD1. V lost 3 bases to trimming and J lost 4 bases; unmatched junction nucleotides: 4. The germline gives CDR1 MDHEN, CDR2 SYDVKM. The CDR3 length is 14 residues. The CDR3 region has the DNA TGTGCCAGCAGTTTCCGCACAGGGGGCACTGAAGCTTTCTTT. Amino acids: CASSFRTGGTEAFF.

V gene TRBV19 combines with J gene TRBJ2-1; 7 positions match TRBD2. The CDR3 loop spans 16 amino acids. V gave up 10 bases and J gave up 5 bases; unmatched junction bases: 17. The germline V gene has CDR1 LNHDA and CDR2 SQIVND (reference sequence). Here the CDR3 DNA reads TGTGCCACCACGAAGAATGGGGCTAGCGGTGACAATGAGCAGTTCTTC. Translation gives CATTKNGASGDNEQFF.

The chain uses TRBV30 and TRBJ1-3, with D hard to call. This CDR3 contains 12 residues. Germline-derived CDR1 and CDR2 are GTSNPN and SVGIG (reference sequence). Trimming left V 3 bases short and J 4 bases short, with 7 bases between. The CDR3 is CAWRMAGNTIYF. DNA for the CDR3: TGTGCCTGGAGGATGGCCGGAAACACCATATATTTT.

This chain links TRBV27 with TRBJ1-4; D is unresolved. Trimming shortened V by 7 bases and J by 8 bases, and 11 bases separated the two germline ends. The germline V gene has CDR1 MNHEY and CDR2 SMNVEV (reference sequence). This CDR3 is built from 12 residues. CDR3 region: CASNATREKLFF. The CDR3 region has the DNA TGTGCCAGCAACGCGACAAGGGAAAAACTGTTTTTT.

The chain links TRBV2 to TRBJ2-3; 13 bases agree with TRBD2. Germline loops: CDR1 SNHLY, CDR2 FYNNEI. This CDR3 has 16 residues. With V trimmed by 6 bases and J by 8 bases, 11 bases remained unmatched. The CDR3: CASRSPGLAGIGTQYF. CDR3 sequence (DNA): TGTGCCAGCAGATCACCGGGACTAGCGGGGATTGGTACGCAGTATTTT.

This chain connects TRBV18 to TRBJ2-2; the D is unclear. Germline V gives CDR1 KGHSH, CDR2 LQKENI. V was cut by 1 base and J by 4 bases, with 4 bases left in between. CDR3 length equals 13 residues. CDR3 residues: CASSPQSTGELFF. CDR3 coding DNA: TGTGCCAGCTCACCACAGAGCACCGGGGAGCTGTTTTTT.

This chain uses TRBV7-2 with TRBJ1-6, with a possible D match to TRBD1 (6 bases). This CDR3 region has 16 residues. The germline V gene encodes CDR1 SGHTA and CDR2 FQGNSA. V lost 4 bases to trimming and J lost 6 bases, with 16 bases between them. The CDR3 protein is CASSYQTGSLNSPLHF. In nucleotides, the CDR3 is TGTGCCAGCAGCTATCAGACAGGTTCCCTTAATTCACCCCTCCACTTT.

The chain joins TRBV5-6 to TRBJ2-1; 7 bases agree with TRBD1. V lost 5 bases to trimming and J lost 6 bases; unmatched junction nucleotides: 8. The germline V gene encodes CDR1 SGHDT and CDR2 YYEEEE. This CDR3 is built from 14 residues. CDR3 bases: TGTGCCAGCAGGGCGACAGGGCCGTTCAATGAGCAGTTCTTC. Amino acid sequence: CASRATGPFNEQFF. Full variable domain (remainder filled in from reference TRBV5-6 and TRBJ2-1): DAGVTQSPTHLIKTRGQQVTLRCSPKSGHDTVSWYQQALGQGPQFIFQYYEEEERQRGNFPDRFSGHQFPNYSSELNVNALLLGDSALYLCASRATGPFNEQFFGPGTRLTVL.

The gene calls are TRBV11-2 and TRBJ1-1; 7 bases map to TRBD1. Per the germline V gene, CDR1 is SGHAT and CDR2 is FQNNGV. The CDR3 sequence is 15 residues long. Trimming removed 1 base from V and 8 bases from J; junction bases left unmatched: 10. As DNA, the CDR3 is TGTGCCAGCAGCTTAGGGAGCGGCAGGGGGAAGGAAGCTTTCTTT. The encoded protein is CASSLGSGRGKEAFF. Together with reference TRBV11-2 and TRBJ1-1, the CDR3 gives the full variable domain: EAGVAQSPRYKIIEKRQSVAFWCNPISGHATLYWYQQILGQGPKLLIQFQNNGVVDDSQLPKDRFSAERLKGVDSTLKIQPAKLEDSAVYLCASSLGSGRGKEAFFGQGTRLTVV.

The V and J genes are TRBV21-1 and TRBJ1-1; the tabulated D call, TRBD1, remains unverified against the DNA. TRBV21-1 is a listed pseudogene. The length of the CDR3 is 17 residues. CDR3 protein: CASSKAKDRVMNTEAFF. CDR3 sequence (DNA): TGTGCCAGCAGCAAAGCTAAGGACAGAGTAATGAACACTGAAGCTTTCTTT.

This rearrangement joins TRBV30 to TRBJ1-3, with a weak D call TRBD1 (6 bases). The CDR3 totals 18 residues. Germline lookup yields CDR1 GTSNPN and CDR2 SVGIG (reference sequence). The V end was cut by 4 bases, the J end by 2 bases, with 24 bases between. CDR3 nucleotides: TGTGCCTGGATCACCCAGAACAGGGCGGGGGCGGCTGGAAACACCATATATTTT. Its protein is CAWITQNRAGAAGNTIYF.

The chain links TRBV4-2 to TRBJ1-5; 7 bases align to TRBD1. Germline values: CDR1 LGHNA, CDR2 YNFKEQ. The CDR3 totals 16 residues. The V and J ends lost 7 bases and 0 bases, in that order; junction bases with no gene match: 9. CDR3 sequence (DNA): TGTGCCAGCACCCCGGGGGACAGATCTAGCAATCAGCCCCAGCATTTT. It translates to CASTPGDRSSNQPQHF.

DNA for the CDR3: TGTGCCAGCAGCCCTCGGACAGGGGTCGGCGAGCAGTACTTC. It translates to CASSPRTGVGEQYF. The chain employs TRBV7-9 and TRBJ2-7; 9 nucleotides agree with TRBD1. The CDR3 covers 14 residues. Unmatched junction bases numbered 8, after V lost 5 bases and J lost 6 bases. From germline, CDR1 is SEHNR and CDR2 FQNEAQ (reference sequence).

The chain carries TRBV11-3 and TRBJ2-2; tentatively, D is TRBD1 (5 bases). The V end was cut by 1 base, the J end by 5 bases, with 14 bases between. The CDR3 totals 16 residues. In germline, CDR1 is SGHNT, CDR2 YENEEA. Here the CDR3 reads CASSLAGYGETGELFF. The CDR3 DNA is TGTGCCAGCAGCTTAGCAGGGTATGGGGAAACCGGGGAGCTGTTTTTT.

The rearrangement uses TRBV7-9 and TRBJ2-7; 8 positions agree with TRBD2. With 4 bases clipped from V and 8 bases from J, the junction kept 4 bases outside the gene matches. Germline values: CDR1 SEHNR, CDR2 FQNEAQ (reference sequence). The CDR3 has 12 residues. This CDR3 reads CASSSLAGKQYF. DNA for the CDR3: TGTGCCAGCAGCTCTCTAGCGGGTAAGCAGTACTTC. Full variable domain (remainder filled in from reference TRBV7-9 and TRBJ2-7): DTGVSQNPRHKITKRGQNVTFRCDPISEHNRLYWYRQTLGQGPEFLTYFQNEAQLEKSRLLSDRFSAERPKGSFSTLEIQRTEQGDSAMYLCASSSLAGKQYFGPGTRLTVT.

About this clone: One junction end does not reproduce the germline sequence, and a read error may be involved. This rearrangement joins TRBV6-1 to TRBJ2-5, with D unresolved. The CDR3 spans 16 residues. Germline V lookup: CDR1 MNHNS, CDR2 SASEGT. The CDR3 region is CASSQAYGLAGETQYF. The CDR3 DNA reads TGTGCCAGCAGTCAAGCGTATGGTCTGGCTGGCGAGACCCAGTACTTC.

The J gene is TRBJ1-1, the V gene TRBV6-5; no clear D. Germline CDR1 and CDR2: MNHEY and SVGAGI. The CDR3 sequence is 14 residues long. V was cut by 2 bases and J by 1 base, with 8 bases left in between. The DNA for the CDR3 is TGTGCCAGCAGTTACCAAACAGAGAACACTGAAGCTTTCTTT. Translating gives CASSYQTENTEAFF.

A word on this clone: This specimen includes other DNA sequences encoding the same CDR3. The V gene is TRBV4-1, the J gene TRBJ1-2; no definite D call. The CDR3 consists of 16 residues. Germline-derived CDR1 and CDR2 are MGHRA and YSYEKL. Trimming stripped 4 bases from V and 2 bases from J, with 17 bases between. This chain's CDR3 is CASSRLFTEKNYGYTF. The CDR3 coding sequence is TGCGCCAGCAGCCGTTTATTCACGGAGAAGAACTATGGCTACACCTTC.

The chain employs TRBV6-1 and TRBJ2-7; D not resolved. V was cut by 4 bases and J by 2 bases, with 12 bases left in between. Germline V gives CDR1 MNHNS, CDR2 SASEGT. CDR3 size: 14 residues. CDR3 sequence: CASSVAAPAYEQYF. In DNA form, the CDR3 reads TGTGCCAGCAGTGTCGCTGCCCCGGCCTACGAGCAGTACTTC.

V and J are TRBV5-1 and TRBJ2-2; D remains unclear. V lost 0 bases, J lost 6 bases, and 6 bases lay in between. The germline CDR1 and CDR2 sequences are SGHRS and YFSETQ. CDR3 length: 13 residues. Here the CDR3 reads CASSLDPSGELFF. The DNA of the CDR3 is TGCGCCAGCAGCTTGGATCCTTCCGGGGAGCTGTTTTTT.

The V and J genes are TRBV6-1 and TRBJ2-7; TRBD2 aligns across 11 bases. Germline CDR1 is MNHNS and CDR2 is SASEGT. The CDR3 sequence is 12 residues long. The J segment lost 0 bases and the V segment lost 11 bases, leaving 0 bases of the junction unmatched. The CDR3 region has the DNA TGTGCCGGGACTAGCGGCTCCTACGAGCAGTACTTC. It encodes CAGTSGSYEQYF.

This chain connects TRBV14 to TRBJ1-3, with unresolved D. Germline CDR1 is SGHDN and CDR2 is FVKESK. This CDR3 contains 14 residues. V was pared by 0 bases and J by 0 bases, with 3 bases between. CDR3 coding DNA: TGTGCCAGCAGCCAAGACTACTCTGGAAACACCATATATTTT. It codes for CASSQDYSGNTIYF.

The rearrangement joins TRBV28 to TRBJ1-2; perhaps TRBD1 as D (6 bases). Germline loops: CDR1 MDHEN, CDR2 SYDVKM. V shed 8 bases and J shed 0 bases, with 13 bases lying between them. This CDR3 region has 14 residues. For the CDR3, the DNA is TGTGCCAGCGGCGGGGGGCGGACTAACTATGGCTACACCTTC. Its protein product is CASGGGRTNYGYTF.

The rearrangement links TRBV5-6 to TRBJ2-7, with 8 bases aligning to TRBD1. V was pared by 4 bases and J by 1 base, with 7 bases of the junction left unmatched. The CDR3 has 15 residues. Germline V lookup: CDR1 SGHDT, CDR2 YYEEEE. The CDR3 is CASSPRDRISYEQYF. Here the CDR3 DNA reads TGTGCCAGCAGCCCTCGGGACAGGATTTCCTACGAGCAGTACTTC.

The chain is built from TRBV18 and TRBJ1-5; D perhaps matches TRBD1 (5 bases). Germline V gene data show CDR1 as KGHSH and CDR2 as LQKENI. V was pared by 6 bases and J by 5 bases, with 14 bases between. The CDR3 consists of 14 residues. The CDR3 sequence: CASSPGGRDQPQHF. The CDR3 coding sequence is TGTGCCAGCTCCCCCGGGGGAAGGGATCAGCCCCAGCATTTT. Complete variable domain (other parts from reference TRBV18 and TRBJ1-5): NAGVMQNPRHLVRRRGQEARLRCSPMKGHSHVYWYRQLPEEGLKFMVYLQKENIIDESGMPKERFSAEFPKEGPSILRIQQVVRGDSAAYFCASSPGGRDQPQHFGDGTRLSIL.

The CDR3 loop reads CASSTTGGGGQPQHF. The CDR3 DNA is TGTGCCAGTAGTACCACAGGGGGCGGTGGTCAGCCCCAGCATTTT. The rearrangement links TRBV19 to TRBJ1-5, with 9 bases identical to TRBD1. This CDR3 has 15 residues. CDR1 is LNHDA and CDR2 is SQIVND in the germline V gene (reference sequence). After removal of 4 bases from V and 6 bases from J, the junction contained 7 bases not matched to a gene.

The chain employs TRBV28 and TRBJ2-7; 12 bases align to TRBD2. In germline, CDR1 is MDHEN, CDR2 SYDVKM. This CDR3 contains 15 residues. V was pared by 5 bases and J by 4 bases, with 6 bases of the junction left unmatched. The CDR3, as DNA: TGTGCCAGCAGTCTACTAGCGGGGGGCCAATACGAGCAGTACTTC. It specifies CASSLLAGGQYEQYF.